This entry concerns a single TCR beta chain. This specimen belongs to a study of blood T cell repertoires in COVID-19. In the study overall: Sample material is recorded as cDNA or gDNA derived from T cells, B-cell-depleted T cells, or PBMCs.

TCRdb's copy holds only in-frame clones and misses some; the assay was immunoSEQ multiplex PCR. The data hold over 100,000 clones, with 86% observed a single time. The CDR3 consists of 16 residues. The germline gives CDR1 SGDLS, CDR2 YYNGEE. Trimming took off 3 bases at V and 4 bases at J, with 20 bases between the two ends. Sequencing used peripheral blood. The receptor comes from a man aged 35 to 55 with acute or convalescent COVID-19. The gene calls are TRBV9 and TRBJ2-7, with D possibly being TRBD2 (6 bases). CDR3 nucleotide sequence: TGTGCCAGCAGCGCTTCCGGGACTCGGGCGGAGTACGAGCAGTACTTC. It is translated as CASSASGTRAEYEQYF.